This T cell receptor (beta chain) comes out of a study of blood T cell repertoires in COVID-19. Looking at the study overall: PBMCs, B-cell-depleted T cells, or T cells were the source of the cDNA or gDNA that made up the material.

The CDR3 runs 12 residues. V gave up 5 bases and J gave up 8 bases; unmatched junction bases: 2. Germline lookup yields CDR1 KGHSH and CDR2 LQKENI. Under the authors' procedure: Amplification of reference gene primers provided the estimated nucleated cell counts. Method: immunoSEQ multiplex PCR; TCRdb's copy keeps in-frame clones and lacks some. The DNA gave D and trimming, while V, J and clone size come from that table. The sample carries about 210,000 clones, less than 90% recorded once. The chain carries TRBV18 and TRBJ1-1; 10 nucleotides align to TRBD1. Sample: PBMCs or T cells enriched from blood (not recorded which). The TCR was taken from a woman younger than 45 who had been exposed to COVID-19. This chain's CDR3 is CASSTGQGEAFF. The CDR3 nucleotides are TGTGCCAGCTCAACGGGACAGGGGGAAGCTTTCTTT. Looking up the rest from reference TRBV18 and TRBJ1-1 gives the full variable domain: NAGVMQNPRHLVRRRGQEARLRCSPMKGHSHVYWYRQLPEEGLKFMVYLQKENIIDESGMPKERFSAEFPKEGPSILRIQQVVRGDSAAYFCASSTGQGEAFFGQGTRLTVV.